The T cell receptor (beta chain) described here comes from a study of CD8 T cells in ankylosing spondylitis. Findings and limits, study-wide: There was a TCR beta motif, made of 7 or 8 highly homologous variants, that appeared characteristic of ankylosing spondylitis blood. Some motif variants were previously reported in reactive arthritis synovial fluid and blood. CD8+ cells made up the disease-linked clones, which were relatively rare in peripheral blood.

With respect to this clonotype: Its antigen is unknown.

TCRdb reprocessed the 5' RACE reads with MiXCR, giving one entry per CDR3 protein. The sample records over 700,000 distinct CDR3 sequences, roughly 19% being singletons. V lost 4 bases and J lost 4; bases outside the gene matches: 17. Germline V lookup: CDR1 SQVTM, CDR2 ANQGSEA. The CDR3 extends over 18 amino acids. What was sequenced was blood, either unsorted or a sorted T cell fraction (not recorded which). The origin of this receptor is a male donor with ankylosing spondylitis. The rearrangement joins TRBV29-1 to TRBJ2-1; 9 bases align to TRBD2. The CDR3 region is CSVVGVASGETKYNEQFF. The CDR3 DNA sequence: TGCAGCGTTGTAGGCGTCGCTAGCGGGGAGACCAAGTACAATGAGCAGTTCTTC.